The subject of this entry is one T cell receptor beta chain. Some clones are missing from TCRdb's copy, which holds only in-frame ones; the method was immunoSEQ multiplex PCR. This repertoire shows about 140,000 clones, 75% to 85% found once; its top ten account for just under 3%. V gave up 0 bases and J gave up 5 bases, with 10 bases separating them. The CDR3 runs 14 residues. Germline V CDR1 and CDR2: LNHNV, YYDKDF (reference sequence). This specimen comes from a study of blood T cell repertoires in COVID-19. This TCR came from a man over 45 with acute or convalescent COVID-19. The sequenced sample was peripheral blood. The chain links TRBV15 to TRBJ2-5, with D uncertain. The chain's CDR3 is CATSRDLAIETQYF. As DNA, the CDR3 is TGTGCCACCAGCAGAGATCTTGCGATTGAGACCCAGTACTTC.